Presented here are 21 T cell receptor beta chains from one specimen sequenced in a study of T cells after yellow fever vaccination. In TCRdb, the 5' RACE reads were re-called with MiXCR into one record per CDR3 protein. This table holds fewer than 350,000 distinct CDR3 sequences, roughly 8.7% found once. This material consisted of PBMCs, taken on the day of the first yellow fever vaccination. The receptors originated from a man aged 18 to 30 who received the YFV17D yellow fever vaccine.

This chain joins TRBV10-1 and TRBJ2-3; 12 bases align to TRBD2. The CDR3 runs 16 residues. Germline V gene data show CDR1 as WNHNN and CDR2 as SYGVQD (reference sequence). V lost 2 bases and J lost 3; bases outside the gene matches: 3. The chain's CDR3 is CASSELAGGLTDTQYF. CDR3 nucleotide sequence: TGCGCCAGCAGTGAGCTAGCGGGGGGGCTGACAGATACGCAGTATTTT.

The sample holds a few counts of this clonotype. V and J are TRBV4-2 and TRBJ2-2, with TRBD2 matching over 9 bases. J gave up 5 bases and V 2 bases, and 12 bases lay outside the gene matches. The CDR3 spans 18 residues. The germline V gene encodes CDR1 LGHNA and CDR2 YNFKEQ. The CDR3 loop reads CASSQTGAGGAGTGELFF. In DNA, the CDR3 is TGTGCCAGCAGCCAAACGGGCGCGGGGGGGGCCGGGACCGGGGAGCTGTTTTTT.

There are a few counts of this clonotype. This CDR3 is CASSQPYTGGNTEAFF. The CDR3 nucleotides are TGCGCCAGCAGCCAACCATACACAGGGGGCAACACTGAAGCTTTCTTT. The V and J genes are TRBV4-1 and TRBJ1-1, with 9 bases matching TRBD1. V lost 2 bases to trimming and J lost 2 bases; unmatched junction nucleotides: 6. This CDR3 region has 16 residues. CDR1 is MGHRA, CDR2 YSYEKL, per germline.

The V gene is TRBV20-1, the J gene TRBJ1-2; no reliable D call. This CDR3 is 13 amino acids long. Germline V gene data show CDR1 as DFQATT and CDR2 as SNEGSKA (reference sequence). Trimming removed 4 bases from V and 4 bases from J, with 13 bases in between. CDR3 coding DNA: TGCAGTGCTAATCCGCAGGTACTCTATGGCTACACCTTC. This gives the protein CSANPQVLYGYTF.

This clonotype was seen a handful of times. The rearrangement links TRBV6-5 to TRBJ1-5; D not certain. Germline V gene data show CDR1 as MNHEY and CDR2 as SVGAGI. Trimming took 0 bases from V and 3 from J, leaving 3 bases between them. There are 13 residues in the CDR3. In nucleotides, the CDR3 is TGTGCCAGCAGTTACTCGAACAATCAGCCCCAGCATTTT. Translated, it gives CASSYSNNQPQHF.

This clonotype occurred once. The chain couples TRBV10-3 to TRBJ2-1, with D maybe TRBD2 (5 bases). The V end was cut by 8 bases, the J end by 7 bases, with 12 bases between. CDR1 and CDR2 from the germline V gene are ENHRY and SYGVKD. This CDR3 has 12 amino acids. CDR3 amino acids: CAIAPGLNEQFF. The CDR3 coding sequence is TGTGCCATCGCGCCAGGACTTAATGAGCAGTTCTTC.

This clonotype was recorded many times. This chain joins TRBV13 and TRBJ1-3; 8 bases align to TRBD1. CDR1 is PRHDT and CDR2 is FYEKMQ in the germline V gene (reference sequence). The CDR3 length is 14 residues. The trim removed 5 bases at V and 0 bases at J, leaving 0 bases unmatched. The CDR3 nucleotides are TGTGCCAGCAGCCAGGGGGCCTCTGGAAACACCATATATTTT. This encodes CASSQGASGNTIYF.

The gene calls are TRBV6-6 and TRBJ2-5; 8 bases match TRBD1. After removal of 7 bases from V and 0 bases from J, the junction contained 1 base not matched to a gene. The germline V gene encodes CDR1 MNHNY and CDR2 SVGAGI (reference sequence). This CDR3 has 13 amino acids. The CDR3 sequence is CASIQGDQETQYF. CDR3 DNA sequence: TGTGCCAGCATACAGGGGGACCAAGAGACCCAGTACTTC.

This clonotype has only a few counts. CDR3 in DNA: TGTGCCAGCGGGAGGACTAATCAAGGAGGCACCGGGGAGCTGTTTTTT. Amino acids: CASGRTNQGGTGELFF. The V call is TRBV6-1, the J call TRBJ2-2, with D maybe TRBD2 (6 bases). The germline V gene encodes CDR1 MNHNS and CDR2 SASEGT. There are 16 residues in the CDR3. Trimming removed 8 bases at V and 4 bases at J, with 20 bases between.

The chain has TRBV28 and TRBJ2-3; 8 bases match TRBD2. V lost 5 bases, J lost 0 bases, and 10 bases stayed unmatched. The germline gives CDR1 MDHEN, CDR2 SYDVKM. There are 17 residues in the CDR3. CDR3 loop: CASSLYNGGGSTDTQYF. In DNA, the CDR3 is TGTGCCAGCAGTCTTTATAACGGGGGGGGGAGCACAGATACGCAGTATTTT.

The chain carries TRBV9 and TRBJ1-2, with D uncertain. The CDR3 covers 16 residues. V lost 0 bases and J 0 bases, leaving 12 bases between the germline ends. The germline CDR1 and CDR2 sequences are SGDLS and YYNGEE. The CDR3 protein is CASSVVPAGANYGYTF. CDR3 sequence (DNA): TGTGCCAGCAGCGTAGTTCCCGCTGGGGCTAACTATGGCTACACCTTC. Using reference TRBV9 and TRBJ1-2 for the parts outside the CDR3, the full variable domain is DSGVTQTPKHLITATGQRVTLRCSPRSGDLSVYWYQQSLDQGLQFLIQYYNGEERAKGNILERFSAQQFPDLHSELNLSSLELGDSALYFCASSVVPAGANYGYTFGSGTRLTVV.

The chain combines TRBV7-9 with TRBJ2-3, with D possibly TRBD2 on 6 matching bases. Trimming removed 5 bases at V and 5 bases at J, with 17 bases between. Germline lookup yields CDR1 SEHNR and CDR2 FQNEAQ (reference sequence). The CDR3 loop spans 15 amino acids. CDR3 DNA sequence: TGTGCCAGCAGCCCACGCGGGGCCAAGAAAGATACGCAGTATTTT. Its translation: CASSPRGAKKDTQYF.

This clonotype has more than one count but fewer than ten. CDR3: CASTHWTARRGEQYV. CDR3 DNA sequence: TGTGCCAGCACCCATTGGACAGCCCGAAGAGGCGAGCAGTACGTC. The chain employs TRBV5-6 and TRBJ2-7; a possible D gene is TRBD1 (6 bases). The CDR3 is 15 residues long. The V end was cut by 6 bases, the J end by 6 bases, with 22 bases between. CDR1 and CDR2 (germline): SGHDT, YYEEEE.

This clonotype was seen only a few times. J is TRBJ2-5 and V is TRBV5-1; tentatively, D is TRBD2 (5 bases). The CDR3 loop spans 13 amino acids. Trimming shortened V by 3 bases and J by 4 bases, and 10 bases separated the two germline ends. The germline V gene has CDR1 SGHRS and CDR2 YFSETQ. CDR3 sequence reads: CASSYTAVETQYF. DNA for the CDR3: TGCGCCAGCAGCTATACAGCGGTAGAGACCCAGTACTTC.

In its sample, this clonotype was seen a few times. The chain employs TRBV7-9 and TRBJ1-6, with 7 bases that match TRBD1. CDR1 SEHNR and CDR2 FQNEAQ come from the germline V gene (reference sequence). V lost 5 bases to trimming and J lost 14 bases; unmatched junction nucleotides: 6. The CDR3 length is 12 residues. DNA of the CDR3: TGTGCCAGCAGCCTACAGGGGTATTCCCTCCACTTT. The encoded protein is CASSLQGYSLHF. The variable domain in full, with the rest retrieved from reference TRBV7-9 and TRBJ1-6, is DTGVSQNPRHKITKRGQNVTFRCDPISEHNRLYWYRQTLGQGPEFLTYFQNEAQLEKSRLLSDRFSAERPKGSFSTLEIQRTEQGDSAMYLCASSLQGYSLHFGNGTRLTVT.

The chain is built from TRBV5-1 and TRBJ1-1; possibly TRBD1 for D (5 bases). Germline values: CDR1 SGHRS, CDR2 YFSETQ. There are 13 residues in the CDR3. The V and J ends lost 4 bases and 3 bases respectively, with 10 bases between them. CDR3 sequence reads: CASSPGGYTEAFF. CDR3 sequence (DNA): TGCGCCAGCAGCCCTGGGGGTTACACTGAAGCTTTCTTT.

This clonotype was detected only a few times. The chain carries TRBV27 and TRBJ2-7; 8 bases line up with TRBD1. V shed 3 bases and J 4 bases; nucleotides not matched to a gene: 11. The CDR3 covers 16 residues. Germline V lookup: CDR1 MNHEY, CDR2 SMNVEV (reference sequence). In DNA form, the CDR3 reads TGTGCCAGCAGTTTCAGGGGGCTCCGGCGGGATTACGAGCAGTACTTC. Translated: CASSFRGLRRDYEQYF.

A few counts support this clonotype. The genes are TRBV28 and TRBJ1-5, with unresolved D. CDR1 is MDHEN and CDR2 is SYDVKM in the germline V gene. The CDR3 extends over 13 amino acids. The V gene lost 7 bases and the J gene lost 3 bases, with 10 bases spanning the gap. The CDR3 sequence: CASKSGYNQPQHF. CDR3 DNA sequence: TGTGCCAGCAAATCGGGCTACAATCAGCCCCAGCATTTT.

The sample holds a few counts of this clonotype. V and J are TRBV4-3 and TRBJ2-7; the D is unclear. This CDR3 region has 14 residues. Between the trimmed V and J ends, which lost 1 base and 0 bases, there was a span of 7 bases. Germline V lookup: CDR1 LGHNA, CDR2 YSLEER. The CDR3, as DNA: TGCGCCAGCAGCCAAGTTTGCCCCTCCTACGAGCAGTACGTC. Translating it yields CASSQVCPSYEQYV.

This clonotype was counted between two and nine times. V is TRBV5-1 and J is TRBJ1-1, with 7 nucleotides matching TRBD1. Germline loops: CDR1 SGHRS, CDR2 YFSETQ. The CDR3 covers 15 residues. With 3 bases clipped from V and 0 bases from J, the junction kept 5 bases outside the gene matches. Here the CDR3 reads CASSSPTGLNTEAFF. The CDR3 DNA reads TGCGCCAGCAGCTCACCGACAGGGTTGAACACTGAAGCTTTCTTT. Looking up the rest from reference TRBV5-1 and TRBJ1-1 gives the full variable domain: KAGVTQTPRYLIKTRGQQVTLSCSPISGHRSVSWYQQTPGQGLQFLFEYFSETQRNKGNFPGRFSGRQFSNSRSEMNVSTLELGDSALYLCASSSPTGLNTEAFFGQGTRLTVV.

This clonotype turned up a few times. This sequence joins TRBV5-1 and TRBJ2-3; D might be TRBD1 or TRBD2, each matching 5 bases. CDR1 is SGHRS and CDR2 is YFSETQ in the germline V gene. This CDR3 spans 14 amino acids. Trimming cost V 4 bases and J 6 bases, with 15 bases left between them. The CDR3 DNA is TGCGCCAGCAGCGTTGGACCTGAGGGGGATACGCAGTATTTT. This translates into CASSVGPEGDTQYF.